This T cell receptor (beta chain) was observed in a study of T cell responses to AZD1222 COVID-19 vaccine. The V and J ends lost 0 bases and 8 bases respectively, with 12 bases between them. The CDR3 covers 14 residues. Germline CDR1 SGHNT, CDR2 YYREEE (reference sequence). The data were produced by immunoSEQ multiplex PCR, yet TCRdb's version contains in-frame clones alone and is incomplete. This table has about 96,000 clones, roughly 90% appearing once. Sequencing was performed on peripheral blood, taken on day 0 of AZD1222 vaccination. The receptor was derived from an adult in good health. V gene TRBV5-4 combines with J gene TRBJ2-1; tentatively, D is TRBD2 (5 bases). The CDR3 here is CASSLATPSHEQFF. CDR3 in DNA: TGTGCCAGCAGCTTGGCGACACCTAGCCATGAGCAGTTCTTC.